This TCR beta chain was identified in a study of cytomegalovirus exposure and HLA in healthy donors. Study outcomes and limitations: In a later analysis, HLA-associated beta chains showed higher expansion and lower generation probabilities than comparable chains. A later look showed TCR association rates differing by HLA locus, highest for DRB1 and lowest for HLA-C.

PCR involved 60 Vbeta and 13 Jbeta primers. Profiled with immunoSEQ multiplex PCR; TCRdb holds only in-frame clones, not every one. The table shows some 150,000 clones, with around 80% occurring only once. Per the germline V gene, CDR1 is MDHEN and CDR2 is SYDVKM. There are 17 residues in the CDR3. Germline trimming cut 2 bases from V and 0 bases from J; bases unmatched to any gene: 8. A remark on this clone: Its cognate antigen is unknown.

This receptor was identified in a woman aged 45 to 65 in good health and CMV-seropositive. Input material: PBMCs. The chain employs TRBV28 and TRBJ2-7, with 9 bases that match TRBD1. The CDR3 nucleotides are TGTGCCAGCAGTTTAAAGCCGGGGACAGGGAACTCCTACGAGCAGTACTTC. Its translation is CASSLKPGTGNSYEQYF. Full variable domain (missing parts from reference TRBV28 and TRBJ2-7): DVKVTQSSRYLVKRTGEKVFLECVQDMDHENMFWYRQDPGLGLRLIYFSYDVKMKEKGDIPEGYSVSREKKERFSLILESASTNQTSMYLCASSLKPGTGNSYEQYFGPGTRLTVT.